The rows below give T cell receptor beta chains drawn from one sample of a study of shared clonotypes between healthy human individuals. Data came from immunoSEQ multiplex PCR; TCRdb stores just in-frame clones and leaves some out. The sample yields some 650,000 clones, about 96% seen once. Sequencing was performed on naive CD4+ T cells sorted from blood. The receptors shown here come from a woman aged 25 to 39 in good health. The CDR3 runs from the conserved cysteine through the conserved F or W. The order of the fields is CDR3 protein, CDR3 DNA, V gene, D gene, J gene, clone size, CDR3 length. D genes are given only for firm matches. The size field is filled for only some rows; it gives once, few, many or a size class.

cdr3_aa: CAIRQGERQPQHF; cdr3_nt: TGTGCCATCAGGCAGGGGGAAAGGCAGCCCCAGCATTTT; v_call: TRBV10-3; d_call: TRBD1; j_call: TRBJ1-5; clone_size: .; cdr3_length: 13
cdr3_aa: CASSFQDRGSGNEKLFF; cdr3_nt: TGCGCCAGCAGCTTTCAGGACAGGGGATCGGGTAATGAAAAACTGTTTTTT; v_call: TRBV5-1; d_call: TRBD1; j_call: TRBJ1-4; clone_size: once; cdr3_length: 17
cdr3_aa: CASSSPPAGEDGYTF; cdr3_nt: TGTGCCAGCAGTTCCCCCCCGGCAGGGGAGGACGGCTACACCTTC; v_call: TRBV28; d_call: .; j_call: TRBJ1-2; clone_size: .; cdr3_length: 15
cdr3_aa: CASSGTGVGYTF; cdr3_nt: TGCGCCAGCAGCGGGACAGGGGTCGGCTACACCTTC; v_call: TRBV5-1; d_call: TRBD1; j_call: TRBJ1-2; clone_size: .; cdr3_length: 12
cdr3_aa: CASSLATSAAYNEQFF; cdr3_nt: TGCGCCAGCAGCCTGGCCACTAGCGCAGCGTACAATGAGCAGTTCTTC; v_call: TRBV5-1; d_call: TRBD2; j_call: TRBJ2-1; clone_size: .; cdr3_length: 16
cdr3_aa: CASGGSATNEKLFF; cdr3_nt: TGTGCCAGCGGCGGGAGTGCAACTAATGAAAAACTGTTTTTT; v_call: TRBV27; d_call: .; j_call: TRBJ1-4; clone_size: .; cdr3_length: 14
cdr3_aa: CASSSLYGNTIYF; cdr3_nt: TGTGCCAGCAGTTCCCTTTACGGAAACACCATATATTTT; v_call: TRBV28; d_call: .; j_call: TRBJ1-3; clone_size: .; cdr3_length: 13
cdr3_aa: CASSLWVGRADTQYF; cdr3_nt: TGTGCCAGCAGTTTATGGGTGGGAAGGGCAGATACGCAGTATTTT; v_call: TRBV28; d_call: .; j_call: TRBJ2-3; clone_size: once; cdr3_length: 15
cdr3_aa: CASSLVVGRASYYEQYF; cdr3_nt: TGTGCCAGCAGCTTAGTGGTCGGCAGGGCTTCCTATTACGAGCAGTACTTC; v_call: TRBV7-9; d_call: .; j_call: TRBJ2-7; clone_size: .; cdr3_length: 17
cdr3_aa: CASSLGGTSGTYEQYF; cdr3_nt: TGTGCCAGCAGCTTAGGAGGGACTAGCGGAACATACGAGCAGTACTTC; v_call: TRBV7-2; d_call: TRBD2; j_call: TRBJ2-7; clone_size: .; cdr3_length: 16
cdr3_aa: CASSLRYQVLATSYNEQFF; cdr3_nt: TGTGCCAGCAGCTTACGATATCAAGTATTGGCGACCTCCTACAATGAGCAGTTCTTC; v_call: TRBV7-8; d_call: .; j_call: TRBJ2-1; clone_size: .; cdr3_length: 19
cdr3_aa: CASGFRGLDEQFF; cdr3_nt: TGTGCCAGCGGGTTCAGGGGGCTGGATGAGCAGTTCTTC; v_call: TRBV5-5; d_call: TRBD1; j_call: TRBJ2-1; clone_size: .; cdr3_length: 13
cdr3_aa: CASSLSGKYEQYF; cdr3_nt: TGTGCCAGCAGCTTATCTGGGAAATACGAGCAGTACTTC; v_call: TRBV7-9; d_call: .; j_call: TRBJ2-7; clone_size: .; cdr3_length: 13
cdr3_aa: CASSQTGGTEAFF; cdr3_nt: TGTGCCAGCAGTCAGACAGGGGGCACTGAAGCTTTCTTT; v_call: TRBV11-3; d_call: TRBD1; j_call: TRBJ1-1; clone_size: .; cdr3_length: 13
cdr3_aa: CASRRRDRLAGVDFGTDTQYF; cdr3_nt: TGTGCCAGCAGAAGGAGAGACAGACTAGCGGGAGTCGACTTTGGGACAGATACGCAGTATTTT; v_call: TRBV21-1; d_call: .; j_call: TRBJ2-3; clone_size: .; cdr3_length: 21
cdr3_aa: CASSLGLPTDTQYF; cdr3_nt: TGTGCCAGCAGCCTGGGACTACCCACAGATACGCAGTATTTT; v_call: TRBV7-2; d_call: TRBD2; j_call: TRBJ2-3; clone_size: .; cdr3_length: 14
cdr3_aa: CASSIRSTTSGIGTNYGYTF; cdr3_nt: TGTGCCAGTAGTATAAGGAGTACCACTTCGGGAATAGGAACTAACTATGGCTACACCTTC; v_call: TRBV19; d_call: .; j_call: TRBJ1-2; clone_size: .; cdr3_length: 20
cdr3_aa: CASSILSGELFF; cdr3_nt: TGTGCCAGTAGTATCTTATCCGGGGAGCTGTTTTTT; v_call: TRBV19; d_call: .; j_call: TRBJ2-2; clone_size: .; cdr3_length: 12
cdr3_aa: CASNAPGTDPYEQYF; cdr3_nt: TGTGCCAGCAACGCCCCCGGGACGGACCCCTACGAGCAGTACTTC; v_call: TRBV28; d_call: .; j_call: TRBJ2-7; clone_size: .; cdr3_length: 15
cdr3_aa: CASRLIYNSPLHF; cdr3_nt: TGTGCCAGCAGACTGATCTATAATTCACCCCTCCACTTT; v_call: TRBV7-2; d_call: .; j_call: TRBJ1-6; clone_size: .; cdr3_length: 13
cdr3_aa: CASSLGSPLLNEQFF; cdr3_nt: TGTGCCAGCAGCTTGGGGAGCCCCCTACTCAATGAGCAGTTCTTC; v_call: TRBV5-4; d_call: .; j_call: TRBJ2-1; clone_size: .; cdr3_length: 15
cdr3_aa: CASSDSGRPRYEQFF; cdr3_nt: TGTGCCAGCAGTGATAGCGGGAGACCAAGATATGAGCAGTTCTTC; v_call: TRBV6-1; d_call: TRBD2; j_call: TRBJ2-1; clone_size: .; cdr3_length: 15
cdr3_aa: CASSDPLGQGNTEAFF; cdr3_nt: TGTGCCAGCAGTGACCCGTTGGGACAGGGGAACACTGAAGCTTTCTTT; v_call: TRBV6-4; d_call: TRBD1; j_call: TRBJ1-1; clone_size: .; cdr3_length: 16
cdr3_aa: CASRAGGLGSTDTQYF; cdr3_nt: TGTGCCAGCAGGGCCGGGGGCCTGGGGAGCACAGATACGCAGTATTTT; v_call: TRBV28; d_call: .; j_call: TRBJ2-3; clone_size: .; cdr3_length: 16
cdr3_aa: CSACRATNEKLFF; cdr3_nt: TGCAGCGCTTGCAGGGCCACTAATGAAAAACTGTTTTTT; v_call: TRBV29-1; d_call: .; j_call: TRBJ1-4; clone_size: .; cdr3_length: 13
cdr3_aa: CASSLELGTGANVLTF; cdr3_nt: TGCGCCAGCAGCTTGGAACTCGGGACCGGGGCCAACGTCCTGACTTTC; v_call: TRBV5-1; d_call: .; j_call: TRBJ2-6; clone_size: .; cdr3_length: 16
cdr3_aa: CASSPRGVRETQYF; cdr3_nt: TGTGCCAGCAGTCCCAGGGGTGTTAGGGAGACCCAGTACTTC; v_call: TRBV28; d_call: .; j_call: TRBJ2-5; clone_size: .; cdr3_length: 14
cdr3_aa: CASSLPGLAGSYNEQFF; cdr3_nt: TGTGCCAGCAGTTTACCGGGACTAGCGGGTTCCTACAATGAGCAGTTCTTC; v_call: TRBV28; d_call: TRBD2; j_call: TRBJ2-1; clone_size: .; cdr3_length: 17
cdr3_aa: CASTATGDTGELFF; cdr3_nt: TGTGCCAGCACCGCGACAGGAGACACCGGGGAGCTGTTTTTT; v_call: TRBV7-9; d_call: .; j_call: TRBJ2-2; clone_size: .; cdr3_length: 14
cdr3_aa: CASSIIRGPRLGELFF; cdr3_nt: TGTGCCAGCAGCATAATCCGGGGCCCTAGACTCGGGGAGCTGTTTTTT; v_call: TRBV11-2; d_call: .; j_call: TRBJ2-2; clone_size: .; cdr3_length: 16
cdr3_aa: CASSEASSGANVLTF; cdr3_nt: TGTGCCAGCAGTGAGGCAAGCTCTGGGGCCAACGTCCTGACTTTC; v_call: TRBV6-1; d_call: .; j_call: TRBJ2-6; clone_size: .; cdr3_length: 15
cdr3_aa: CASSFRNEQFF; cdr3_nt: TGTGCCAGCAGTTTCCGGAATGAGCAGTTCTTC; v_call: TRBV28; d_call: .; j_call: TRBJ2-1; clone_size: .; cdr3_length: 11
cdr3_aa: CASSFLWSETQYF; cdr3_nt: TGTGCCAGCAGTTTTCTCTGGAGCGAGACCCAGTACTTC; v_call: TRBV27; d_call: .; j_call: TRBJ2-5; clone_size: .; cdr3_length: 13
cdr3_aa: CAKKDWTIGTGELYEQYF; cdr3_nt: TGTGCCAAGAAGGATTGGACTATCGGGACAGGGGAACTCTACGAGCAGTACTTC; v_call: TRBV27; d_call: TRBD1; j_call: TRBJ2-7; clone_size: .; cdr3_length: 18
cdr3_aa: CASSARLEVITDTQYF; cdr3_nt: TGTGCCAGCAGCGCCCGACTAGAAGTGATCACAGATACGCAGTATTTT; v_call: TRBV9; d_call: .; j_call: TRBJ2-3; clone_size: .; cdr3_length: 16
cdr3_aa: CASSFHRVRRSGDTGELFF; cdr3_nt: TGTGCCAGCAGCTTTCACAGGGTACGGCGGAGCGGTGACACCGGGGAGCTGTTTTTT; v_call: TRBV7-9; d_call: .; j_call: TRBJ2-2; clone_size: .; cdr3_length: 19
cdr3_aa: CASRLWTGELFF; cdr3_nt: TGTGCCAGTAGACTATGGACCGGGGAGCTGTTTTTT; v_call: TRBV19; d_call: .; j_call: TRBJ2-2; clone_size: .; cdr3_length: 12
cdr3_aa: CASSRGRLPSPYEAFF; cdr3_nt: TGCGCCAGCAGCCGAGGACGTCTGCCCAGCCCCTATGAAGCTTTCTTT; v_call: TRBV4-1; d_call: .; j_call: TRBJ1-1; clone_size: .; cdr3_length: 16
cdr3_aa: CASRRDRYTGELFF; cdr3_nt: TGTGCCAGTAGGAGGGACCGTTACACCGGGGAGCTGTTTTTT; v_call: TRBV19; d_call: .; j_call: TRBJ2-2; clone_size: .; cdr3_length: 14
cdr3_aa: CASSLDLVRASGTNTGELFF; cdr3_nt: TGTGCCAGCAGCTTAGACCTCGTTCGGGCTAGCGGGACGAACACCGGGGAGCTGTTTTTT; v_call: TRBV11-2; d_call: TRBD2; j_call: TRBJ2-2; clone_size: .; cdr3_length: 20
cdr3_aa: CASSRGRADEQYF; cdr3_nt: TGTGCCAGCAGTCGGGGGAGGGCCGACGAGCAGTACTTC; v_call: TRBV6-5; d_call: TRBD2; j_call: TRBJ2-7; clone_size: .; cdr3_length: 13
cdr3_aa: CASSLESREEQFF; cdr3_nt: TGTGCCAGCAGCTTGGAATCCCGGGAGGAGCAGTTCTTC; v_call: TRBV5-4; d_call: .; j_call: TRBJ2-1; clone_size: .; cdr3_length: 13